In its sample, the clone carrying this T cell receptor beta chain was seen once. Its antigen remains unidentified. The trim removed 4 bases at V and 5 bases at J, leaving 7 bases unmatched. The CDR3 consists of 14 residues. Germline V CDR1 and CDR2: ENHRY, SYGVKD. Assay: immunoSEQ multiplex PCR; the TCRdb copy retains only in-frame clones and omits some. This sample has about 310,000 clones, with nearly 90% found just once. The data belong to a study of cytomegalovirus exposure and HLA in healthy donors. Overall study results and limits: TCR beta chains numbering 164 were designated cytomegalovirus-associated. Subsequent analysis found a tendency for first-cohort TCR clusters to co-occur within the 120 or so validation repertoires. Specificity for CMV antigens was confirmed in vitro for a few of the CMV-associated chains.

This receptor was identified in a young man in good health and CMV-seronegative. The chain carries TRBV10-3 and TRBJ1-1; 7 bases fit TRBD1. Sequencing used PBMCs. CDR3 protein: CAISARGAETEAFF. The CDR3 DNA follows: TGTGCCATCAGTGCCAGGGGGGCGGAAACTGAAGCTTTCTTT.